Listed below are T cell receptor beta chains from one sample, sequenced in a study of blood T cells in healthy people across ages. TCRdb reanalysed the 5' RACE reads using MiXCR and keeps one entry per CDR3 protein. The data contain roughly 800,000 distinct CDR3 sequences, approximately 24% of them singletons. These same data were also listed under a study on T cells of mothers and their children.

The sequenced sample was blood. The receptors derive from a boy younger than 18 in good health. Both conserved end residues are part of each CDR3. The order of the fields is V gene, clone size, D gene, J gene, CDR3 DNA, CDR3 protein. D genes are given only for firm matches. Rows may omit the clone size; those that give it use once, few, many or a size class.

TRBV18	few	TRBD1	TRBJ2-3	TGTGCCAGCTCACCACCCCTCTGGGACAGGCGCACAGATACGCAGTATTTT	CASSPPLWDRRTDTQYF
TRBV7-9	few	NA	TRBJ1-1	TGTGCCAGCAGCTTAGGAATGTCTTCGGGGACGGTGAACACTGAAGCTTTCTTT	CASSLGMSSGTVNTEAFF
TRBV20-1	NA	TRBD1	TRBJ2-1	TGCAGTGCTAGAGATTGGATCGGACAGGGTCTGTACAATGAGCAGTTCTTC	CSARDWIGQGLYNEQFF
TRBV7-9	NA	NA	TRBJ1-2	TGTGCCAGCAGCTTAGGTTATTTTCAGCGGCAGTCACAGTACTATGGCTACACCTTC	CASSLGYFQRQSQYYGYTF
TRBV4-1	few	NA	TRBJ1-4	TGCGCCAGCAGCCTCCCAAAGGAACAGGGCGGTGAAAAACTGTTTTTT	CASSLPKEQGGEKLFF
TRBV4-2	few	NA	TRBJ2-5	TGTGCCAGCAGCCAAGGAATAGCTGGGGGCCAGTACTTC	CASSQGIAGGQYF
TRBV2	few	TRBD1	TRBJ1-5	TGTGCCAGCAGTGGAGACAGGGCGGGCAATCAGCCCCAGCATTTT	CASSGDRAGNQPQHF
TRBV12-3/TRBV12-4	few	TRBD2	TRBJ2-1	TGTGCCAGCAGTTTAGGTCCTAGCGGGGGGACCCTCTACAATGAGCAGTTCTTC	CASSLGPSGGTLYNEQFF
TRBV12-3/TRBV12-4	NA	TRBD2	TRBJ2-7	TGTGCCAGCAGTTCTGGACTAGCGGGACCGCCTGGCCACGAGCAGTACTTC	CASSSGLAGPPGHEQYF
TRBV2	NA	NA	TRBJ1-5	TGTGCCAGAGGAGCCTTCGGGAGCAATCAGCCCCAGCATTTT	CARGAFGSNQPQHF
TRBV29-1	many	TRBD1	TRBJ1-1	TGCAGCGCCTCGGAACCGGGACAGCGGAACACTGAAGCTTTCTTT	CSASEPGQRNTEAFF
TRBV29-1	few	TRBD1	TRBJ2-5	TGCAGCGTGACTAACGGGACAGGGGCCCAAGAGACCCAGTACTTC	CSVTNGTGAQETQYF
TRBV5-1	NA	NA	TRBJ2-5	TGCGCCAGCAGCTTCAACGGTCTCCCGGGGATCCGCTATGAGACCCAGTACTTC	CASSFNGLPGIRYETQYF
TRBV27	few	NA	TRBJ1-4	TGTGCCAGCAGCTTTCGGCGGAATGAAAAACTGTTTTTT	CASSFRRNEKLFF
TRBV5-1	NA	TRBD1	TRBJ1-2	TGCGCCAGCAGCTCATGGACAGGGAACAACTATGGCTACACCTTC	CASSSWTGNNYGYTF
TRBV18	few	NA	TRBJ1-2	TGTGCCAGCTCACCTTTAGGTGCAGGGAGCCGGGCTAACTATGGCTACACCTTC	CASSPLGAGSRANYGYTF
TRBV20-1	few	NA	TRBJ2-7	TGCAGTGCTAGGTCCTCGAGGGCCCCCTACGAGCAGTACTTC	CSARSSRAPYEQYF
TRBV29-1	NA	NA	TRBJ2-7	TGCAGCGCCGCAGGGTGGGAAAACGAGCAGTACTTC	CSAAGWENEQYF
TRBV10-3	NA	TRBD1	TRBJ2-3	TGTGCCATCAGTGAGACCCGCTCGACAGGGGTCCTCGCAGATACGCAGTATTTT	CAISETRSTGVLADTQYF
TRBV20-1	NA	TRBD2	TRBJ2-1	TGCAGTGCTAGCGACGGGGACTACCACAATGAGCAGTTCTTC	CSASDGDYHNEQFF
TRBV5-5	NA	NA	TRBJ1-3	TGTGCCAGCAGCTTGGGACCTATCCCCTCTGGAAACACCATATATTTT	CASSLGPIPSGNTIYF
TRBV15	NA	NA	TRBJ2-1	TGTGCCACCAGCAGAGTGTGGACCCCCGAAAGTGAGCAGTTCTTC	CATSRVWTPESEQFF
TRBV11-2	few	TRBD2	TRBJ2-1	TGTGCCAGCAGCCAGACTAGCGGGGGGGCCGAGCAGTTCTTC	CASSQTSGGAEQFF
TRBV2	NA	NA	TRBJ2-1	TGTGCCAGCAGGGCCAAGGGGGGAAAGGTTTCAAATGAGCAGTTCTTC	CASRAKGGKVSNEQFF
TRBV28	NA	NA	TRBJ2-5	TGTGCCAGCAGTTTTTTCCTCACAAGCCTCAGCGAGACCCAGTACTTC	CASSFFLTSLSETQYF
TRBV29-1	few	NA	TRBJ2-1	TGCAGCGTCCCCCACTGGCGGTTCTTGAACCAGCAGTTCTTC	CSVPHWRFLNQQFF
TRBV18	few	NA	TRBJ2-7	TGTGCCAGCTCACCAATATCCAGCGCCTACGAGCAGTACTTC	CASSPISSAYEQYF
TRBV4-2	few	NA	TRBJ2-3	TGTGCCAGCAGTCTACGGGGGGCTCACCCGAGCACAGATACGCAGTATTTT	CASSLRGAHPSTDTQYF
TRBV4-3	many	TRBD2	TRBJ2-3	TGCGCCAGCAGCCAAGCCCCAGTAGCGGGAGGTGCAGATACGCAGTATTTT	CASSQAPVAGGADTQYF
TRBV6-6	NA	TRBD1	TRBJ2-3	TGTGCCAGCAGCCCAAGACAGGGTGCAGATACGCAGTATTTT	CASSPRQGADTQYF
TRBV7-9	NA	TRBD1	TRBJ1-2	TGTGCCAGCAGTCCACTGTCGGGACAGGGGGACGGTGGCTACACCTTC	CASSPLSGQGDGGYTF
TRBV29-1	few	TRBD1	TRBJ1-4	TGCAGCGTTGCCGGGACAGGGGAAAAACCGTTTTTT	CSVAGTGEKPFF
TRBV25-1	many	NA	TRBJ1-4	TGTGCCAGCCCCCTTCGGGGCCCGGATGAAAAACTGTTTTTT	CASPLRGPDEKLFF
TRBV15	few	NA	TRBJ1-2	TGTGCCACCAGCAGAGACAGTGGGGGCTATGGCTACACCTTC	CATSRDSGGYGYTF
TRBV27	NA	TRBD2	TRBJ2-7	TGTGCCAGCAGTTTAAGGGGCGGGGGGACTCTAGGCTACGAGCAGTACTTC	CASSLRGGGTLGYEQYF
TRBV3-1	few	NA	TRBJ2-4	TGTGCCAGCAGCATTTCCGAAAACATTCAGTACTTC	CASSISENIQYF
TRBV7-6	many	TRBD1	TRBJ1-2	TGTGCCAGCAGCTTATCAGGGGGCGCGGGCTATGGCTACACCTTC	CASSLSGGAGYGYTF
TRBV27	few	NA	TRBJ1-2	TGTGCCAGCAGGCACGCGGGGGGTAACTATGGCTACACCTTC	CASRHAGGNYGYTF
TRBV6-5	NA	NA	TRBJ1-5	TGTGCCAGCAGCAAATTCCGGGATCAGCCCCAGCATTTT	CASSKFRDQPQHF
TRBV11-2	few	TRBD1	TRBJ2-5	TGTGCCAGCAGCTTGGTCGGACAGGGGGCGCCCCGGGAGACCCAGTACTTC	CASSLVGQGAPRETQYF
TRBV7-7	NA	NA	TRBJ2-1	TGTGCCAGCAGCTTAGATAGCGACGGCTCCTACAATGAGCAGTTCTTC	CASSLDSDGSYNEQFF
TRBV7-6	NA	NA	TRBJ1-3	TGTGCCAGCAGTTTTGAGAGCGGGGGTTCTGGAAACACCATATATTTT	CASSFESGGSGNTIYF
TRBV7-6	NA	TRBD2	TRBJ2-5	TGTGCCAGCAGCTTCGTTGGCGGGGGGATGGGGGAGACCCAGTACTTC	CASSFVGGGMGETQYF
TRBV12-3/TRBV12-4	few	NA	TRBJ2-1	TGTGCCAGCAGCTCCCCCCCCACGCAGTACAATGAGCAGTTCTTC	CASSSPPTQYNEQFF
TRBV10-3	few	NA	TRBJ2-2	TGTGCCATCAGTGAGTCTCTGGGACGTTCCTTTAGGGACACCGGGGAGCTGTTTTTT	CAISESLGRSFRDTGELFF
TRBV6-6	NA	NA	TRBJ1-1	TGTGCCAGCAGACTCTCACAGGGAGGGAACACTGAAGCTTTCTTT	CASRLSQGGNTEAFF
TRBV24-1	NA	TRBD2	TRBJ2-3	TGTGCCACCAGTGACGTTAGCGGGACCGGGGGAGATACGCAGTATTTT	CATSDVSGTGGDTQYF
TRBV7-6	NA	NA	TRBJ1-6	TGTGCCAGCAGCTTTGACCTCCTCGGTTCACCCCTCCACTTT	CASSFDLLGSPLHF